The rows below give T cell receptor beta chains drawn from one sample of a study of T-cell memory formation after mild COVID-19. TCRdb ran MiXCR on the 5' RACE reads and lists one entry per CDR3 protein. In the table there are 550,000 to 700,000 distinct CDR3 sequences, roughly 18% of which are singletons. The specimen sequenced was PBMCs or a T cell subset sorted from them (not recorded which). The origin of the receptors is an adult woman who had mild COVID-19 (a few samples of this study predate the infection). Cell type and time point are not known. Each CDR3 is given with its conserved first and last residue.

V gene	J gene	CDR3 protein
TRBV27	TRBJ2-3	CASSRTSGSLIITDTQYF
TRBV6-5	TRBJ2-1	CASAQTGDRNEQFF
TRBV5-1	TRBJ1-2	CASSRGSFYGYTF
TRBV4-3	TRBJ1-3	CASSLVWASSGNTIYF
TRBV7-2	TRBJ2-5	CASSLVALAVKNQETQYF
TRBV7-2	TRBJ2-1	CASSLANGLTVGEQFF
TRBV6-5	TRBJ2-3	CASRVTGLAGLTDTQYF
TRBV7-7	TRBJ2-3	CASSIGTGVTDTQYF
TRBV5-6	TRBJ2-3	CASSLPGQGITDTQYF
TRBV29-1	TRBJ2-7	CSVPRTGRSDEQYF
TRBV5-4	TRBJ1-5	CASSFSWPGGGNQPQHF
TRBV10-2	TRBJ2-2	CATRNTGELFF
TRBV15	TRBJ1-6	CATSRDWGPGSLSPAPLHF
TRBV7-2	TRBJ2-3	CASSLAVRSGSTDTQYF
TRBV20-1	TRBJ2-7	CSASGAVTYEQYF
TRBV30	TRBJ2-7	CAWDRVNEQYF
TRBV7-9	TRBJ2-3	CASRRQGAGDTQYF
TRBV2	TRBJ2-2	CASSAQGLNTGELFF
TRBV24-1	TRBJ2-3	CATAGLNTDTQYF
TRBV5-6	TRBJ2-7	CASSPGTGGAEQYF
TRBV7-6	TRBJ2-1	CASSLMGRGVLDEQFF
TRBV27	TRBJ2-7	CASSFGLPNKYEQYF
TRBV6-6	TRBJ2-7	CASSYEPGGQYEQYF
TRBV7-9	TRBJ2-7	CASSFYGGNTYEQYF
TRBV4-1	TRBJ1-2	CASSQEPRDNYGYTF
TRBV6-1	TRBJ1-2	CASSDLDRAYGYTF
TRBV6-5	TRBJ1-2	CASSAGGSVGYTF
TRBV24-1	TRBJ2-6	CATSDPASGANVLTF
TRBV3-1	TRBJ1-6	CASSQAGGISSSYNSPLHF
TRBV7-2	TRBJ2-7	CASSLGLENHEQYF
TRBV6-5	TRBJ2-4	CASRPDSPLGKNIQYF
TRBV4-3	TRBJ2-3	CASSQRFRGDTQYF
TRBV7-9	TRBJ2-5	CASSLWILAGVQETQYF
TRBV18	TRBJ2-7	CASSPPSAALSYEQYF
TRBV7-2	TRBJ2-2	CASSSQGRNTGELFF
TRBV24-1	TRBJ2-1	CATSEGGPEQFF
TRBV12-3/TRBV12-4	TRBJ2-2	CASTPGPGTGNTGELFF
TRBV21-1	TRBJ1-2	CASSKEADRGFGAAYGYTF
TRBV5-5	TRBJ2-1	CASRGPGQVQGEQFF
TRBV7-9	TRBJ1-2	CASSSWGSYGYTF
TRBV15	TRBJ2-3	CATSAPPTDTQYF
TRBV20-1	TRBJ2-3	CSASRGTGTDTQYF
TRBV13	TRBJ2-7	CASSFGAGRTSYEQYF
TRBV20-1	TRBJ1-2	CSARRGGHGYTF
TRBV4-2	TRBJ2-5	CASSQEEGLLEETQYF
TRBV15	TRBJ2-3	CATSPPVGEYTSTDTQYF
TRBV5-1	TRBJ2-7	CASSISRDHSYEQYF
TRBV18	TRBJ2-7	CASSPMAGITYEQYF
TRBV18	TRBJ1-5	CASSSPGQGYNQPQHF
TRBV6-1	TRBJ2-7	CASSSEGTGSYEQYF
TRBV4-2	TRBJ1-5	CASSQVTHGENQPQHF
TRBV7-8	TRBJ2-1	CASSLAGAGYNEQFF
TRBV7-9	TRBJ2-7	CASSLAPLAAAYEQYF
TRBV24-1	TRBJ1-1	CATSVGQGAGNTEAFF
TRBV5-5	TRBJ2-7	CASSSGLAGVDEQYF